The next 4 T cell receptor beta chains were all read from a single sample in a study of regulatory T cells in long-lasting Graves disease. Time point denoted: newly diagnosed GD, antithyroid drugs for less than 3 months. The TCR library used RNA extracted from PBMCs. Construction of the TCR beta libraries employed iRepertoire HTBI primers in conjunction with Arm-PCR of CDR3 regions. One entry per CDR3 protein results from TCRdb running MiXCR on the multiplex PCR reads. Of around 460,000 distinct CDR3 sequences in the sample, roughly 15% were seen once. Separately, the same data were catalogued under a study of T cells in Graves' hyperthyroidism and ophthalmopathy.

This sample comprised peripheral blood mononuclear cells (PBMCs), obtained at new diagnosis, from a patient treated with antithyroid drugs. These receptors all stem from a woman aged 45-59 years with Graves disease.

This chain joins TRBV20-1 and TRBJ1-5, with D possibly matching TRBD1 (5 bases). V was shortened by 4 bases and J by 0 bases, with 13 bases between the two germline ends. The CDR3 consists of 15 residues. In germline, CDR1 is DFQATT, CDR2 SNEGSKA (reference sequence). The DNA for the CDR3 is TGCAGTGCTACCGTTGGGGGATATAGCAATCAGCCCCAGCATTTT. Translation: CSATVGGYSNQPQHF.

The table lists this clonotype with many counts. This chain joins TRBV30 and TRBJ2-1; 12 bases are shared with TRBD2. Germline assignment: CDR1 GTSNPN and CDR2 SVGIG (reference sequence). V lost 3 bases, J lost 9 bases, and 15 bases stayed unmatched. This CDR3 region has 17 residues. The CDR3 coding sequence is TGTGCCTGGAGGCGATCCCTCCTAGCGGGAGGGGGGGGTGAGCAGTTCTTC. Translating it yields CAWRRSLLAGGGGEQFF.

The CDR3 sequence: CASRDGAKNIQYF. The CDR3 nucleotides are TGTGCCAGCAGGGACGGGGCCAAAAACATTCAGTACTTC. The V and J genes are TRBV19 and TRBJ2-4, with D perhaps matching TRBD1 or TRBD2 (5 bases each). There are 13 residues in the CDR3. Germline lookup yields CDR1 LNHDA and CDR2 SQIVND (reference sequence). Trimming left V 9 bases short and J 1 base short, with 10 bases between.

The chain couples TRBV5-5 to TRBJ1-6; D may be TRBD1 (6 bases). V was trimmed by 0 bases and J by 8 bases, leaving 15 bases between them. The CDR3 has 16 residues. Germline-derived CDR1 and CDR2 are SGHKS and YYEKEE (reference sequence). CDR3 amino acids: CASSLEAGASYSPLHF. The CDR3 bases are TGTGCCAGCAGCTTGGAGGCGGGGGCTTCTTATTCACCCCTCCACTTT.